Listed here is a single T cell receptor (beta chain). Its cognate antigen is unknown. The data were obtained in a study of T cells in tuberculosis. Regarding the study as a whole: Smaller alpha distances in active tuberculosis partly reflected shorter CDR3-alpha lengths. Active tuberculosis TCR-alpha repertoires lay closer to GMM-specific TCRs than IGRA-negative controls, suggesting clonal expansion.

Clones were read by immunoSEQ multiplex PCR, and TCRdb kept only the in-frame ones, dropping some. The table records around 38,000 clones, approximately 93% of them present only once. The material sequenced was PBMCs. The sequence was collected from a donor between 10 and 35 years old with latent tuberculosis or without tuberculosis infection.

The CDR3: CASSEFTGTFNSPLHF. The CDR3 bases are TGTGCCAGCAGCGAATTCACCGGGACTTTTAATTCACCCCTCCACTTT. The J gene is TRBJ1-6, the V gene TRBV9; maybe TRBD1 (5 bases). Germline lookup yields CDR1 SGDLS and CDR2 YYNGEE. The CDR3 is 16 amino acids. Trimming took 3 bases from V and 6 from J, leaving 16 bases between them. Combining the CDR3 with reference TRBV9 and TRBJ1-6 gives the whole variable domain DSGVTQTPKHLITATGQRVTLRCSPRSGDLSVYWYQQSLDQGLQFLIQYYNGEERAKGNILERFSAQQFPDLHSELNLSSLELGDSALYFCASSEFTGTFNSPLHFGNGTRLTVT.